In this sample, the clone carrying this T cell receptor beta chain turned up once. Its specificity is unknown. The data stem from a study of cytomegalovirus exposure and HLA in healthy donors. Notes on the study in general: Among CMV-associated TCR beta chains, most appeared HLA-restricted in a later analysis. In a later analysis, a missense DCLRE1C variant was linked to TCR beta V- and J-gene trimming. Apart from CMV serostatus, no immune exposure information was available.

The PCR had 60 Vbeta and 13 Jbeta primers. This table comes from immunoSEQ multiplex PCR, and its TCRdb copy is limited to in-frame clones, with some not included. The sample has approximately 170,000 clones, roughly 80% seen once. CDR3 length: 15 residues. Germline loops: CDR1 MNHEY, CDR2 SVGAGI. With 6 bases clipped from V and 2 bases from J, the junction kept 7 bases outside the gene matches. The TCR comes from a human donor in good health. This chain connects TRBV6-5 to TRBJ2-7; 10 bases line up with TRBD1. What was sequenced was PBMCs. In DNA form, the CDR3 reads TGTGCCAGCAGAGTACCGGGGACAGGGGCCTACGAGCAGTACTTC. Encoded protein: CASRVPGTGAYEQYF.